Shown below are 24 T cell receptor beta chains from a single sample sequenced in a study of Ad26.COV2.S vaccination and SARS-CoV-2 variants. Only in-frame clones appear in the TCRdb table, and some are missing; sequencing was by immunoSEQ multiplex PCR. The sample yields approximately 300,000 clones, approximately 86% seen once. The treatment here: about 20 received Ad26.COV2.S at low or high dose, single or two shots; about 5 received placebo; per-sample allocation not given. Sample collection was performed on day 63 after the first vaccine or placebo injection. Sequencing used peripheral blood, obtained in a trial of Ad26.COV2.S vaccine versus placebo. The receptors derive from a person aged 18-65 years who received the Ad26.COV2.S COVID-19 vaccine or a placebo.

The chain has TRBV7-2 and TRBJ2-1; no clear D. V lost 2 bases and J 8 bases, leaving 10 bases between the germline ends. CDR3 length: 13 amino acids. Germline CDR1 SGHTA, CDR2 FQGNSA. The CDR3 region has the DNA TGTGCCAGCAGCTTATCCAGGAACCATGAGCAGTTCTTC. It yields the protein CASSLSRNHEQFF.

The rearrangement links TRBV2 to TRBJ1-5; D unclear. The CDR3 loop spans 15 amino acids. The V gene lost 3 bases and the J gene lost 2 bases, with 11 bases spanning the gap. Germline CDR1 is SNHLY and CDR2 is FYNNEI. CDR3 bases: TGTGCCAGCAGTGACGGCAGGCTTGGCAATCAGCCCCAGCATTTT. Amino acids: CASSDGRLGNQPQHF.

The gene calls are TRBV7-2 and TRBJ1-2; D gene unclear. CDR3 length: 14 residues. The V end was cut by 1 base, the J end by 8 bases, with 14 bases between. Germline CDR1 and CDR2: SGHTA and FQGNSA. The CDR3 spells CASSLERAARGYTF. The CDR3, as DNA: TGTGCCAGCAGCTTAGAGAGGGCGGCAAGGGGCTACACCTTC.

J is TRBJ1-1 and V is TRBV19, with a tentative D call TRBD1 (5 bases). Trimming shortened V by 3 bases and J by 0 bases, and 8 bases separated the two germline ends. This CDR3 spans 14 amino acids. CDR1 and CDR2 from the germline V gene are LNHDA and SQIVND (reference sequence). The CDR3 region is CASSITGLNTEAFF. The CDR3 DNA sequence: TGTGCCAGTAGTATTACAGGACTGAACACTGAAGCTTTCTTT.

V is TRBV24-1 and J is TRBJ1-2, with 8 positions matching TRBD1. The CDR3 totals 14 residues. Germline values: CDR1 KGHDR, CDR2 SFDVKD. The V segment lost 11 bases and the J segment 5 bases; nucleotides outside the gene matches: 12. DNA of the CDR3: TGTGCCAAAAAATACAGGGGGTTGAATTATGGCTACACCTTC. Protein: CAKKYRGLNYGYTF.

CDR3 DNA: TGTGCCAGCAGCCCCCCAAATTCTTTGGGCGGAAGAGAGACCCAGTACTTC. It yields the protein CASSPPNSLGGRETQYF. The chain is built from TRBV7-9 and TRBJ2-5; D unclear. CDR1 and CDR2 (germline): SEHNR, FQNEAQ (reference sequence). Trimming pared 5 bases from V and 4 bases from J, leaving 23 bases between. This CDR3 has 17 amino acids.

This chain joins TRBV5-5 and TRBJ2-5; 7 bases map to TRBD1. Germline V lookup: CDR1 SGHKS, CDR2 YYEKEE (reference sequence). The CDR3 totals 14 residues. Trimming took 4 bases from V and 5 from J; bases not matched to a gene: 8. CDR3 nucleotides: TGTGCCAGCAGCCCAACAGGGGAGAGGGAGACCCAGTACTTC. Protein: CASSPTGERETQYF.

The chain recombines TRBV3-1 (or the pseudogene TRBV3-2) with TRBJ1-2; D is uncertain. Trimming pared 4 bases from V and 6 bases from J, leaving 9 bases between. The CDR3 consists of 12 residues. Germline V gene lookup returns CDR1 LGHDT and CDR2 YNNKEL (reference sequence). The CDR3 bases are TGTGCCAGCAGCCGCTCTAATAATGGCTACACCTTC. Translated: CASSRSNNGYTF.

The genes are TRBV25-1 and TRBJ1-1, with TRBD1 identical over 9 bases. The CDR3 consists of 15 residues. V lost 5 bases and J lost 3; bases outside the gene matches: 7. From germline, CDR1 is MGHDK and CDR2 SYGVNS. The CDR3: CASSYPGQGYTEAFF. The CDR3 DNA reads TGTGCCAGCAGTTACCCGGGACAGGGTTACACTGAAGCTTTCTTT.

V and J are TRBV13 and TRBJ2-2; no reliable D call. V was trimmed by 6 bases and J by 5 bases, leaving 19 bases between them. The germline CDR1 and CDR2 sequences are PRHDT and FYEKMQ (reference sequence). CDR3 length equals 16 residues. The CDR3 is CASSTSYWSRTGELFF. In DNA, the CDR3 is TGTGCCAGCAGTACCAGTTATTGGAGCCGGACCGGGGAGCTGTTTTTT.

The chain uses TRBV29-1 and TRBJ1-1, with D tentatively TRBD1 (6 bases). CDR3 length: 12 residues. CDR1 and CDR2 (germline): SQVTM, ANQGSEA. The germline V and J ends were trimmed by 4 bases and 5 bases, with 11 bases remaining between them. The CDR3: CSVASGATEAFF. CDR3 bases: TGCAGCGTTGCGTCAGGGGCGACTGAAGCTTTCTTT.

The genes are TRBV5-1 and TRBJ2-1, with 14 nucleotides matching TRBD2. This CDR3 has 16 amino acids. From germline, CDR1 is SGHRS and CDR2 YFSETQ. J was trimmed by 8 bases and V by 2 bases; bases with no gene match: 6. Here the CDR3 DNA reads TGCGCCAGCAGCTTAGGGACTAGCGGGGGAGGCGATGAGCAGTTCTTC. Encoded protein: CASSLGTSGGGDEQFF.

This clone is a singleton in its sample. The rearrangement links TRBV4-3 to TRBJ1-2; D not certain. Trimming removed 0 bases from V and 6 bases from J, with 17 bases in between. Germline CDR1 LGHNA, CDR2 YSLEER. The CDR3 runs 16 residues. CDR3 residues: CASSQEPIRVSDGYTF. For the CDR3, the DNA is TGCGCCAGCAGCCAAGAACCCATCCGGGTGAGTGATGGCTACACCTTC.

CDR3 sequence (DNA): TGCGCCAGCAGCTTGAACAGGGGCGGATATGAAGCTTTCTTT. Protein product: CASSLNRGGYEAFF. The chain couples TRBV5-1 to TRBJ1-1; 7 bases map to TRBD1. Trimming at V came to 1 base and at J to 7 bases, leaving 7 bases not matched to a gene. Germline V gene sequence: CDR1 SGHRS, CDR2 YFSETQ. CDR3 length equals 14 residues.

The chain is built from TRBV24-1 and TRBJ2-3; 7 bases map to TRBD2. There are 14 residues in the CDR3. With 5 bases clipped from V and 4 bases from J, the junction kept 5 bases outside the gene matches. Germline lookup yields CDR1 KGHDR and CDR2 SFDVKD. The chain's CDR3 is CATSGAGVSDTQYF. In DNA, the CDR3 is TGTGCCACCAGTGGTGCGGGGGTCTCAGATACGCAGTATTTT.

V and J are TRBV7-9 and TRBJ2-3; the D is unclear. The V end was cut by 5 bases, the J end by 2 bases, with 8 bases between. CDR1 SEHNR and CDR2 FQNEAQ come from the germline V gene (reference sequence). CDR3 length: 13 residues. The CDR3 sequence is CASSRLSTDTQYF. The CDR3 DNA follows: TGTGCCAGCAGCCGATTGTCCACAGATACGCAGTATTTT.

The chain employs TRBV9 and TRBJ1-2, with D uncertain. The V end was cut by 3 bases, the J end by 7 bases, with 13 bases between. In germline, CDR1 is SGDLS, CDR2 YYNGEE. The CDR3 is made up of 13 amino acids. This chain's CDR3 is CASSARFTGGYTF. The CDR3 bases are TGTGCCAGCAGCGCCCGATTTACCGGTGGCTACACCTTC. The complete variable domain, with remaining parts taken from reference TRBV9 and TRBJ1-2, reads DSGVTQTPKHLITATGQRVTLRCSPRSGDLSVYWYQQSLDQGLQFLIQYYNGEERAKGNILERFSAQQFPDLHSELNLSSLELGDSALYFCASSARFTGGYTFGSGTRLTVV.

The CDR3, as DNA: TGTGCCAGCAGTGTTCCTCAAACTTACTATGGCTACACCTTC. This gives the protein CASSVPQTYYGYTF. The rearrangement joins TRBV6-2 or TRBV6-3 to TRBJ1-2; unclear D gene. Germline values: CDR1 MNHEY, CDR2 SVGEGT. CDR3 length: 14 residues. V lost 5 bases and J lost 3, with 13 bases in between.

The chain couples TRBV5-1 to TRBJ2-2, with 11 nucleotides matching TRBD2. CDR3 size: 15 residues. Looked up from germline, CDR1 is SGHRS and CDR2 is YFSETQ. V shed 3 bases, J shed 5 bases, and the junction held 3 bases outside the gene matches. This CDR3 is CASSSTSGVTGELFF. CDR3 bases: TGCGCCAGCAGCTCGACTAGCGGGGTAACCGGGGAGCTGTTTTTT.

This sequence joins TRBV10-3 and TRBJ2-3; 12 nucleotides line up with TRBD2. The V and J ends lost 10 bases and 0 bases, in that order; junction bases with no gene match: 8. The CDR3 runs to 16 residues. From germline, CDR1 is ENHRY and CDR2 SYGVKD. CDR3 loop: CATYTSGGTSTDTQYF. The CDR3 DNA is TGTGCCACCTACACTAGCGGGGGGACTAGCACAGATACGCAGTATTTT.

This chain links TRBV7-6 with TRBJ2-7; perhaps D is TRBD1 or TRBD2 (5 bases each). Germline-derived CDR1 and CDR2 are SGHVS and FNYEAQ. Between the trimmed V and J ends, which lost 3 bases and 2 bases, there was a span of 8 bases. There are 13 residues in the CDR3. The CDR3 DNA reads TGTGCCAGCAGCTTGGGGGAGCCCTACGAGCAGTACTTC. The encoded protein is CASSLGEPYEQYF.

The chain joins TRBV2 to TRBJ1-5, with a weak D call TRBD1 (5 bases). Germline assignment: CDR1 SNHLY and CDR2 FYNNEI. This CDR3 region has 14 residues. V was clipped by 5 bases and J by 4 bases, with 12 bases between them. This CDR3 reads CASSPTVSNQPQHF. The CDR3 DNA follows: TGTGCCAGCAGTCCGACAGTCTCTAATCAGCCCCAGCATTTT. Drawing the rest from reference TRBV2 and TRBJ1-5, the complete variable domain is EPEVTQTPSHQVTQMGQEVILRCVPISNHLYFYWYRQILGQKVEFLVSFYNNEISEKSEIFDDQFSVERPDGSNFTLKIRSTKLEDSAMYFCASSPTVSNQPQHFGDGTRLSIL.

This clone was seen a single time. The V gene is TRBV14, the J gene TRBJ1-1; no reliable D call. V lost 6 bases, J lost 1 base, and 9 bases lay in between. Germline values: CDR1 SGHDN, CDR2 FVKESK. The CDR3 has 13 residues. Here the CDR3 DNA reads TGTGCCAGCAGGACTGAGTGGAACACTGAAGCTTTCTTT. Translating gives CASRTEWNTEAFF.

V usage is TRBV5-4 and J usage is TRBJ1-1; a possible D gene is TRBD1 (6 bases). The V gene lost 0 bases and the J gene lost 7 bases, with 16 bases spanning the gap. CDR1 is SGHNT and CDR2 is YYREEE in the germline V gene (reference sequence). This CDR3 region has 15 residues. CDR3 DNA sequence: TGTGCCAGCAGCTTGGTTGGGGGGCGAACGGTTGAAGCTTTCTTT. It encodes CASSLVGGRTVEAFF.